The 3 T cell receptor beta chains reported below all come from one sample, sequenced in a study of blood T cell repertoires in COVID-19. The data were produced by immunoSEQ multiplex PCR, yet TCRdb's version contains in-frame clones alone and is incomplete. The table shows around 42,000 clones, with 85% occurring only once. Sequencing was carried out using peripheral blood. These receptors all stem from a woman in her 70s in a cohort sampled during active COVID-19.

CDR3 coding DNA: TGCGCCAGCAGCCAAGATCGGGGGAAGGAGGGACGCACAGATACGCAGTATTTT. Protein product: CASSQDRGKEGRTDTQYF. The rearrangement uses TRBV4-1 and TRBJ2-3; tentatively, D is TRBD2 (6 bases). The V end was cut by 0 bases, the J end by 1 base, with 17 bases between. Germline V gives CDR1 MGHRA, CDR2 YSYEKL. The length of the CDR3 is 18 residues.

The V and J genes are TRBV19 and TRBJ1-3; TRBD1 matches at 9 bases. This CDR3 is 15 amino acids long. J was trimmed by 0 bases and V by 6 bases; bases with no gene match: 3. Germline CDR1 LNHDA, CDR2 SQIVND (reference sequence). The CDR3: CASSGTGTSGNTIYF. CDR3 DNA: TGTGCCAGTAGCGGGACAGGGACCTCTGGAAACACCATATATTTT.

This rearrangement joins TRBV12-5 to TRBJ2-2, with D perhaps matching TRBD1 (5 bases). V gave up 5 bases and J gave up 12 bases, with 13 bases separating them. This CDR3 region has 12 residues. Germline V lookup: CDR1 LGHNT, CDR2 FRNRAP. The DNA for the CDR3 is TGTGCTAGTGGTCCCGACAGAGCGAAGCTGTTTTTT. Amino acid sequence: CASGPDRAKLFF. The complete variable domain, with remaining parts taken from reference TRBV12-5 and TRBJ2-2, reads DARVTQTPRHKVTEMGQEVTMRCQPILGHNTVFWYRQTMMQGLELLAYFRNRAPLDDSGMPKDRFSAEMPDATLATLKIQPSEPRDSAVYFCASGPDRAKLFFGEGSRLTVL.